These 26 T cell receptor beta chains were sequenced from one sample in a study of human thymus T cells. Thymic samples were excised during corrective heart operations. This table comes from immunoSEQ multiplex PCR, and its TCRdb copy is limited to in-frame clones, with some not included. The data contain more than 70,000 clones, approximately 96% of them singletons. The sample taken for sequencing was thymus tissue. All receptors come from a boy less than two years old with a congenital heart defect but otherwise immunologically healthy.

In DNA form, the CDR3 reads TGTGCCAGCAGTTACGAGGCAGGTTATCAGCCCCAGCATTTT. It encodes CASSYEAGYQPQHF. V is TRBV6-5 and J is TRBJ1-5; no firm D call. V shed 2 bases and J shed 5 bases, with 10 bases lying between them. CDR1 and CDR2 from the germline V gene are MNHEY and SVGAGI. The CDR3 runs 14 residues.

The V and J genes are TRBV12-5 and TRBJ1-6; 9 nucleotides agree with TRBD1. The V and J ends lost 0 bases and 0 bases, in that order; junction bases with no gene match: 12. The germline CDR1 and CDR2 sequences are LGHNT and FRNRAP. The CDR3 runs 21 residues. The CDR3: CASGLVTLDRGSLSYNSPLHF. The CDR3 DNA reads as TGTGCTAGTGGTTTGGTAACCCTTGACAGGGGGAGTCTCTCCTATAATTCACCCCTCCACTTT.

The rearrangement links TRBV11-1 to TRBJ2-1; tentatively, D is TRBD2 (6 bases). Looked up from germline, CDR1 is SGHAT and CDR2 is FQDESV (reference sequence). Trimming shortened V by 4 bases and J by 8 bases, and 21 bases separated the two germline ends. The CDR3 sequence is 16 residues long. In nucleotides, the CDR3 is TGTGCCAGCAGCTCCTGGACTATCCCTCTTGGGGATGAGCAGTTCTTC. Translated, it gives CASSSWTIPLGDEQFF. Combining the CDR3 with reference TRBV11-1 and TRBJ2-1 gives the whole variable domain EAEVAQSPRYKITEKSQAVAFWCDPISGHATLYWYRQILGQGPELLVQFQDESVVDDSQLPKDRFSAERLKGVDSTLKIQPAELGDSAMYLCASSSWTIPLGDEQFFGPGTRLTVL.

This chain connects TRBV5-1 to TRBJ2-5; 8 positions agree with TRBD2. Looked up from germline, CDR1 is SGHRS and CDR2 is YFSETQ. The CDR3 loop spans 14 amino acids. V was clipped by 1 base and J by 4 bases; unmatched bases: 3. Here the CDR3 DNA reads TGCGCCAGCAGCTTGTATCTAGCGGGAGAGACCCAGTACTTC. Amino acids: CASSLYLAGETQYF.

This chain connects TRBV10-1 to TRBJ2-2, with 9 bases aligning to TRBD1. V lost 4 bases, J lost 2 bases, and 2 bases stayed unmatched. Looked up from germline, CDR1 is WNHNN and CDR2 is SYGVQD (reference sequence). CDR3 size: 15 residues. In DNA form, the CDR3 reads TGCGCCAGCAGTGGGACAGGGGCTAACACCGGGGAGCTGTTTTTT. Translating it yields CASSGTGANTGELFF.

V usage is TRBV9 and J usage is TRBJ1-2, with a weak D call TRBD1 (5 bases). The CDR3 consists of 14 residues. Germline V gene lookup returns CDR1 SGDLS and CDR2 YYNGEE. The ends were cut back, 0 bases at V and 3 bases at J, with 9 bases in the middle. The CDR3 is CASSVDGGYYGYTF. The CDR3 DNA reads TGTGCCAGCAGCGTAGATGGGGGATACTATGGCTACACCTTC.

The CDR3 sequence: CASSSRTGYLKEKLFF. CDR3 nucleotides: TGTGCCAGCAGCTCCAGGACAGGCTACCTAAAAGAAAAACTGTTTTTT. This chain links TRBV7-2 with TRBJ1-4; TRBD1 agrees at 7 bases. With 4 bases clipped from V and 8 bases from J, the junction kept 13 bases outside the gene matches. Germline-derived CDR1 and CDR2 are SGHTA and FQGNSA. This CDR3 comprises 16 residues. The complete variable domain, with remaining parts taken from reference TRBV7-2 and TRBJ1-4, reads GAGVSQSPSNKVTEKGKDVELRCDPISGHTALYWYRQSLGQGLEFLIYFQGNSAPDKSGLPSDRFSAERTGGSVSTLTIQRTQQEDSAVYLCASSSRTGYLKEKLFFGSGTQLSVL.

This rearrangement joins TRBV5-8 to TRBJ2-7; the D is unclear. CDR3 length: 14 amino acids. The germline V and J ends were trimmed by 0 bases and 5 bases, with 12 bases remaining between them. CDR1 and CDR2 from the germline V gene are SGHTS and YDEGEE. The CDR3 DNA reads TGTGCCAGCAGCTTGGGGGCGCCGACCCACGAGCAGTACTTC. Translated, it gives CASSLGAPTHEQYF.

The chain uses TRBV4-1 and TRBJ2-1; possibly TRBD2 for D (7 bases). V lost 4 bases, J lost 7 bases, and 17 bases lay in between. The germline V gene encodes CDR1 MGHRA and CDR2 YSYEKL. CDR3 length equals 15 residues. The CDR3 nucleotides are TGCGCCAGCAGCCCCCCAACGGGGGGCCAAAATGAGCAGTTCTTC. Encoded protein: CASSPPTGGQNEQFF.

The chain employs TRBV5-1 and TRBJ2-3; the D gene is possibly TRBD1 (6 bases). V was shortened by 4 bases and J by 2 bases, with 14 bases between the two germline ends. This CDR3 contains 15 residues. Germline V lookup: CDR1 SGHRS, CDR2 YFSETQ. This chain's CDR3 is CASSLSGTSTDTQYF. The CDR3 DNA sequence: TGCGCCAGCAGCCTATCCGGGACATCCACAGATACGCAGTATTTT. Drawing the rest from reference TRBV5-1 and TRBJ2-3, the complete variable domain is KAGVTQTPRYLIKTRGQQVTLSCSPISGHRSVSWYQQTPGQGLQFLFEYFSETQRNKGNFPGRFSGRQFSNSRSEMNVSTLELGDSALYLCASSLSGTSTDTQYFGPGTRLTVL.

The J gene is TRBJ2-7, the V gene TRBV4-2, with D possibly being TRBD1 (5 bases). In germline, CDR1 is LGHNA, CDR2 YNFKEQ. This CDR3 has 13 residues. Between the trimmed V and J ends, which lost 4 bases and 2 bases, there was a span of 9 bases. CDR3: CASSPQGPYEQYF. The CDR3 DNA is TGTGCCAGCAGCCCCCAGGGCCCCTACGAGCAGTACTTC.

V usage is TRBV10-2 and J usage is TRBJ1-1, with no clear D. The V gene's germline CDR1 is WSHSY and CDR2 SAAADI. The V and J ends lost 2 bases and 4 bases respectively, with 20 bases between them. CDR3 size: 17 residues. CDR3 nucleotides: TGCGCCAGCAGTGAGGACCGACAAATTAGCATCGGCACTGAAGCTTTCTTT. Its translation is CASSEDRQISIGTEAFF.

The chain has TRBV9 and TRBJ2-1; 8 bases align to TRBD2. V lost 0 bases to trimming and J lost 6 bases; unmatched junction nucleotides: 5. The CDR3 is 15 amino acids. The germline gives CDR1 SGDLS, CDR2 YYNGEE. The CDR3 region has the DNA TGTGCCAGCAGCGTAGTAGCGGGGAGCCCCAATGAGCAGTTCTTC. Its protein product is CASSVVAGSPNEQFF. Full variable domain (remainder filled in from reference TRBV9 and TRBJ2-1): DSGVTQTPKHLITATGQRVTLRCSPRSGDLSVYWYQQSLDQGLQFLIQYYNGEERAKGNILERFSAQQFPDLHSELNLSSLELGDSALYFCASSVVAGSPNEQFFGPGTRLTVL.

The rearrangement links TRBV30 to TRBJ2-2; no reliable D call. Looked up from germline, CDR1 is GTSNPN and CDR2 is SVGIG (reference sequence). The CDR3 spans 12 residues. V was shortened by 0 bases and J by 7 bases, with 6 bases between the two germline ends. CDR3 sequence reads: CAWSVLNGELFF. The CDR3 DNA reads TGTGCCTGGAGTGTACTAAACGGGGAGCTGTTTTTT.

The chain is built from TRBV5-1 and TRBJ2-1; 10 nucleotides match TRBD2. The germline CDR1 and CDR2 sequences are SGHRS and YFSETQ. Unmatched junction bases numbered 13, after V lost 4 bases and J lost 0 bases. The CDR3 runs to 19 residues. CDR3 region: CASSDGLAVILSSYNEQFF. The DNA for the CDR3 is TGCGCCAGCAGCGATGGACTAGCGGTCATACTGAGCTCCTACAATGAGCAGTTCTTC.

The rearrangement uses TRBV14 and TRBJ1-3; D perhaps matches TRBD1 (6 bases). CDR1 SGHDN and CDR2 FVKESK come from the germline V gene. This CDR3 spans 17 amino acids. V lost 3 bases to trimming and J lost 0 bases, with 15 bases between them. The CDR3 DNA is TGTGCCAGCAGCCACATTTTGACAGGAATCTCTGGAAACACCATATATTTT. Translating gives CASSHILTGISGNTIYF.

The count of this clone is one. The gene calls are TRBV7-2 and TRBJ1-5; weak D call: TRBD1 (5 bases). The CDR3 totals 17 residues. The V gene's germline CDR1 is SGHTA and CDR2 FQGNSA. The V and J ends lost 1 base and 0 bases respectively, with 13 bases between them. DNA of the CDR3: TGTGCCAGCAGCTTAGGGGACCGACGGTATAGCAATCAGCCCCAGCATTTT. It translates to CASSLGDRRYSNQPQHF.

This clone has just one count. The chain employs TRBV19 and TRBJ2-2, with a possible D match to TRBD2 (6 bases). Germline CDR1 is LNHDA and CDR2 is SQIVND (reference sequence). The CDR3 covers 15 residues. V was clipped by 0 bases and J by 5 bases, with 10 bases between them. CDR3 region: CASSIDREETGELFF. The DNA of the CDR3 is TGTGCCAGTAGTATAGACAGGGAGGAGACCGGGGAGCTGTTTTTT.

V is TRBV9 and J is TRBJ1-2; D ambiguous. Trimming took off 0 bases at V and 0 bases at J, with 12 bases between the two ends. Looked up from germline, CDR1 is SGDLS and CDR2 is YYNGEE. CDR3 length equals 16 residues. CDR3 protein: CASSVATSGPNYGYTF. The CDR3 nucleotides read TGTGCCAGCAGCGTAGCTACTAGTGGTCCTAACTATGGCTACACCTTC.

This clone was picked up one time. The rearrangement uses TRBV7-8 and TRBJ1-2; possible D gene TRBD1, 5 bases. This CDR3 region has 17 residues. The V end lost 5 bases, the J end lost 6 bases, and 25 bases lay between the germline ends. CDR1 and CDR2 from the germline V gene are SGHVS and FQNEAQ. The DNA of the CDR3 is TGTGCCAGCAGCCGTAAGGGGAGCAGGCCGCTAGGCAATGGCTACACCTTC. This sequence encodes CASSRKGSRPLGNGYTF.

CDR3 region: CASSWKIAGDRDNEQFF. The CDR3 bases are TGTGCCAGCAGCTGGAAAATAGCGGGGGATCGTGACAATGAGCAGTTCTTC. The chain is built from TRBV5-4 and TRBJ2-1, with TRBD2 identical over 9 bases. The CDR3 is made up of 17 amino acids. With 3 bases clipped from V and 5 bases from J, the junction kept 12 bases outside the gene matches. Looked up from germline, CDR1 is SGHNT and CDR2 is YYREEE (reference sequence). Drawing the rest from reference TRBV5-4 and TRBJ2-1, the complete variable domain is ETGVTQSPTHLIKTRGQQVTLRCSSQSGHNTVSWYQQALGQGPQFIFQYYREEENGRGNFPPRFSGLQFPNYSSELNVNALELDDSALYLCASSWKIAGDRDNEQFFGPGTRLTVL.

The chain employs TRBV7-8 and TRBJ1-1; D is unresolved. The V gene lost 3 bases and the J gene lost 4 bases, with 18 bases spanning the gap. This CDR3 region has 16 residues. Germline CDR1 and CDR2: SGHVS and FQNEAQ. CDR3 amino acids: CASSLRMEARGTEAFF. Written as DNA, the CDR3 is TGTGCCAGCAGCTTGCGGATGGAGGCCCGTGGCACTGAAGCTTTCTTT. The full variable domain, in which reference TRBV7-8 and TRBJ1-1 provide the parts outside the CDR3, is GAGVSQSPRYKVAKRGQDVALRCDPISGHVSLFWYQQALGQGPEFLTYFQNEAQLDKSGLPSDRFFAERPEGSVSTLKIQRTQQEDSAVYLCASSLRMEARGTEAFFGQGTRLTVV.

In nucleotides, the CDR3 is TGCAGCGTTGGATACCGCCCCCTGTTCTTC. This translates into CSVGYRPLFF. The chain combines TRBV29-1 with TRBJ2-1; D call uncertain. CDR3 length equals 10 residues. The germline CDR1 and CDR2 sequences are SQVTM and ANQGSEA. Trimming stripped 4 bases from V and 15 bases from J, with 13 bases between.

V gene TRBV5-1 combines with J gene TRBJ2-1, with D perhaps TRBD2 (6 bases). Trimming removed 4 bases from V and 1 base from J, with 15 bases in between. Germline V gene sequence: CDR1 SGHRS, CDR2 YFSETQ. This CDR3 is built from 16 residues. Written as DNA, the CDR3 is TGCGCCAGCAGCCGCCCACGCAGCGGGTCCTACAATGAGCAGTTCTTC. Translating it yields CASSRPRSGSYNEQFF.

This chain connects TRBV11-2 to TRBJ2-1, with unresolved D. Per the germline V gene, CDR1 is SGHAT and CDR2 is FQNNGV. This CDR3 contains 17 residues. V was pared by 2 bases and J by 3 bases, with 17 bases between. CDR3 in DNA: TGTGCCAGCAGCTTATTTGAGACGGTAGGGATCTACAATGAGCAGTTCTTC. Its protein product is CASSLFETVGIYNEQFF.

J is TRBJ1-1 and V is TRBV11-3, with TRBD1 matching 10 bases. Losses at the gene ends were 0 bases for V and 5 bases for J; bases not matched to a gene: 9. The germline V gene encodes CDR1 SGHNT and CDR2 YENEEA. The CDR3 consists of 17 residues. The CDR3, as DNA: TGTGCCAGCAGCTTAGATGTCCCCGGGACAGGGGAGACTGAAGCTTTCTTT. Amino acid sequence: CASSLDVPGTGETEAFF.